These 4 T cell receptor beta chains originate from one sample sequenced in a study of cytomegalovirus exposure and HLA in healthy donors. The PCR contained 60 Vbeta and 13 Jbeta primers. The data were produced by immunoSEQ multiplex PCR, yet TCRdb's version contains in-frame clones alone and is incomplete. This table holds about 190,000 clones, around 77% found once. Sequencing was carried out using PBMCs. The receptors come from a young woman in good health and CMV-seronegative.

This chain connects TRBV4-2 to TRBJ2-7, with 7 nucleotides matching TRBD2. The CDR3 runs to 16 residues. After removal of 4 bases from V and 1 base from J, the junction contained 10 bases not matched to a gene. Germline loops: CDR1 LGHNA, CDR2 YNFKEQ. The CDR3 is CASSPLGRGSSYEQYF. In DNA form, the CDR3 reads TGTGCCAGCAGCCCTCTCGGGCGCGGGAGTTCCTACGAGCAGTACTTC.

This chain joins TRBV11-1 and TRBJ2-7; 7 bases align to TRBD1. The CDR3 length is 13 residues. CDR1 is SGHAT, CDR2 FQDESV, per germline (reference sequence). J gave up 0 bases and V 5 bases, and 1 base lay outside the gene matches. CDR3 nucleotide sequence: TGTGCCAGCAGCCACAGGGGCTCCTACGAGCAGTACTTC. It yields the protein CASSHRGSYEQYF. Combining the CDR3 with reference TRBV11-1 and TRBJ2-7 gives the whole variable domain EAEVAQSPRYKITEKSQAVAFWCDPISGHATLYWYRQILGQGPELLVQFQDESVVDDSQLPKDRFSAERLKGVDSTLKIQPAELGDSAMYLCASSHRGSYEQYFGPGTRLTVT.

The V call is TRBV7-2, the J call TRBJ2-5; 10 nucleotides agree with TRBD2. Germline lookup yields CDR1 SGHTA and CDR2 FQGNSA. Germline trimming cut 1 base from V and 2 bases from J; bases unmatched to any gene: 4. The CDR3 covers 16 residues. In DNA form, the CDR3 reads TGTGCCAGCAGCTTAGGTCCAGCGGGGGGGCAAGAGACCCAGTACTTC. Its translation: CASSLGPAGGQETQYF.

This sequence joins TRBV28 and TRBJ2-6; D is unresolved. This CDR3 region has 15 residues. Germline V gives CDR1 MDHEN, CDR2 SYDVKM. The germline V and J ends were trimmed by 3 bases and 1 base, with 7 bases remaining between them. In DNA, the CDR3 is TGTGCCAGCAGTTTTACCCTATCTGGGGCCAACGTCCTGACTTTC. Translating gives CASSFTLSGANVLTF.